This record covers a single T cell receptor beta chain. Its antigen specificity is not known. The input lacks base qualities; no much larger clone sits a single base away. V is pared back by 2 bases and J by 0 bases, with 11 bases lying between the germline termini. The CDR3 holds 16 amino acids from the cysteine to the phenylalanine. The CDR3 DNA has 48 bases and is translated from base 1. The germline V gene gives CDR1 as LGHNA and CDR2 as YNFKEQ. The source of the sample is a study of beta chain features in type 1 diabetes (dated by TCRdb to the late 2010s). Background for the entire study: Patients and healthy donors did not differ in mean age, gender distribution, total cell number or subset yield. The study compared the TCRB repertoires of sorted circulating CD4+ T cell subsets in recently diagnosed type 1 diabetes patients with those in matched healthy donors. Regulatory and stem cell-like memory subsets were isolated from only 8 patients and 8 healthy donors, whereas naive and central memory subsets came from all 30 or so donors. A total of around 110,000,000 sorted cells were examined across all samples, and RNA yield correlated strongly with the number of cells per subset.

Each donor gave one peripheral blood draw, about 100 mL on average, collected into heparinised tubes. A BD FACSAria II was used to sort naive, central memory, regulatory and stem cell-like memory CD4+ T cells with a panel that included CD45RO, CCR7, CD25, CD127, CD95 and CD27. A purity above 95% was achieved for all sorted populations. PBMCs were isolated right away by Lymphoprep density gradient centrifugation and were stained directly, without culture. To minimize batch effects, samples were stained and sorted in pairs, one healthy donor with one patient per experiment. All of the isolated RNA was reverse transcribed with the High Capacity cDNA Reverse Transcription Kit, so expressed TCRB transcripts were sequenced. Deep immunoSEQ sequencing was performed on naive, central memory and regulatory T cell samples, with an average of about 3.6 million total reads per sample. After sorted cells were lysed in RLT buffer, RNA was extracted with DNase-treated RNeasy Micro or Mini kits, with the choice depending on cell number. Each cell subset was processed separately to prevent cross-contamination, with patient and healthy donor samples processed together. The immunoSEQ multiplex PCR was used to amplify TCRB sequences from cDNA, yielding 87-bp fragments that span the CDR3 region. Sequencing of the amplicons was done on the Illumina HiSeq platform. In the paper's pipeline: Synthetic template baselines were used to correct PCR bias computationally, reads within Hamming distance 2 were collapsed, and singletons that could not be merged were discarded. Reads were aligned against IMGT to assign V, D and J genes, CDR3 length and insertions or deletions at six rearrangement sites. Within each subset, clonotype counts were normalized to the number of sorted cells before true diversity and Gini coefficients were calculated with the tcR R package. The overlap coefficient, calculated on TCRB nucleotide sequences, was used to measure repertoire sharing. As a proxy for the pre-selection repertoire, out-of-frame TCRB sequences from naive cells were analyzed. In its TCRdb copy, this immuneACCESS table keeps in-frame sequences only and misses some clones. Where compared with another copy, unresolved V genes explain less than half of these, and the others have no known cause. Clonal size and the V and J genes are those of that table, whereas D and trimming came from the DNA. The sample table lists 900,000 or so clones, roughly a sixth of them with a count of one. 0.02% to 0.025% of the sample lies in the top ten.

What the work shows at the level of the full study, not this receptor alone: Naive, central memory and regulatory TCRB repertoires appeared more similar among patients than among healthy donors. Because cDNA was sequenced instead of genomic DNA, highly expressing activated cells could be over-represented, though the groups showed no difference in activation or CD3 levels. At VDJ recombination sites, type 1 diabetes patients had fewer insertions and more deleted nucleotides, which implies abnormalities in thymic rearrangement. Type 1 diabetes patients showed a moderate but significant shortening of TCRB CDR3 length in all four CD4+ subsets. PCR might favor shorter templates, but patient and control samples were amplified and corrected together, so any skew would affect both groups equally. Only small numbers of individuals were included in the HLA sub-analyses, which left unresolved whether HLA type had any influence on TCRB rearrangement.

The V gene is TRBV4-2 and the J gene is TRBJ2-1; D gene: possibly TRBD1, on 5 matching bases. The clonotype was recovered from a woman under 30 in good health. Sequenced material: naive CD4+ T cells from blood. The cell subset or site label corresponds to: true naive CD4+ T cells. The CDR3 sequence is CASSQPTASSYNEQFF. The nucleotides are TGTGCCAGCAGCCAACCGACAGCGAGCTCCTACAATGAGCAGTTCTTC.